These T cell receptor beta chains were read from a single sample in a study of siplizumab effects on memory and regulatory T cells. TCRdb's table, derived via immunoSEQ multiplex PCR, lists solely in-frame clones and lacks some. The data hold around 86,000 clones, with over 85% observed a single time. The sequencing input was non-Treg CD4+ T cells sorted from blood. These receptor sequences come from a human donor in good health. CDR3s include the opening cysteine and the closing phenylalanine or tryptophan. A D gene is named only where the DNA matches it firmly.

D gene: .; J gene: TRBJ1-1; V gene: TRBV28; CDR3 DNA: TGTGCCAGCAGTCCCCTAAACACTGAAGCTTTCTTT; CDR3 protein: CASSPLNTEAFF
D gene: .; J gene: TRBJ1-4; V gene: TRBV6-5; CDR3 DNA: TGTGCCAGCAGTTTCGTAGGGGGTGCAACTAATGAAAAACTGTTTTTT; CDR3 protein: CASSFVGGATNEKLFF
D gene: .; J gene: TRBJ2-1; V gene: TRBV11-2; CDR3 DNA: TGTGCCAGCAGCTGGACAGATTACAATGAGCAGTTCTTC; CDR3 protein: CASSWTDYNEQFF
D gene: .; J gene: TRBJ2-7; V gene: TRBV2; CDR3 DNA: TGTGCCAGCAGTGAAGTGGGCAGGGCCGAGCAGTACTTC; CDR3 protein: CASSEVGRAEQYF
D gene: .; J gene: TRBJ1-1; V gene: TRBV10-1; CDR3 DNA: TGCGCCAGCAGTAGGGGACCTATGAACACTGAAGCTTTCTTT; CDR3 protein: CASSRGPMNTEAFF
D gene: .; J gene: TRBJ2-7; V gene: TRBV6-5; CDR3 DNA: TGTGCCAGCAGTTACTTTGGTGGGAAGAGCTCCTACGAGCAGTACTTC; CDR3 protein: CASSYFGGKSSYEQYF
D gene: .; J gene: TRBJ2-7; V gene: TRBV18; CDR3 DNA: TGTGCCAGCTCACCACCCGGCCGCTCCTACGAGCAGTACTTC; CDR3 protein: CASSPPGRSYEQYF
D gene: TRBD2; J gene: TRBJ2-5; V gene: TRBV30; CDR3 DNA: TGTGCCTCAGACGGGGGGGCACAAGAGACCCAGTACTTC; CDR3 protein: CASDGGAQETQYF
D gene: TRBD1; J gene: TRBJ1-5; V gene: TRBV5-1; CDR3 DNA: TGCGCCAGCAGTTGGACAGGGGGCGTGGATCAGCCCCAGCATTTT; CDR3 protein: CASSWTGGVDQPQHF
D gene: .; J gene: TRBJ2-3; V gene: TRBV6-6; CDR3 DNA: TGTGCCAGCAGTTACCTCGGAAGTGATACGCAGTATTTT; CDR3 protein: CASSYLGSDTQYF
D gene: .; J gene: TRBJ2-1; V gene: TRBV25-1; CDR3 DNA: TGTGCCAGCAGTGATGTGCGGGGCCCGTACAATGAGCAGTTCTTC; CDR3 protein: CASSDVRGPYNEQFF
D gene: .; J gene: TRBJ1-2; V gene: TRBV6-5; CDR3 DNA: TGTGCCAGCAGTTACAGGCAGAAATATGGCTACACCTTC; CDR3 protein: CASSYRQKYGYTF
D gene: .; J gene: TRBJ2-7; V gene: TRBV6-1; CDR3 DNA: TGTGCCAGCATGATACTGATTCGGGATAAAGAGCAGTACTTC; CDR3 protein: CASMILIRDKEQYF
D gene: .; J gene: TRBJ2-2; V gene: TRBV19; CDR3 DNA: TGTGCCAGTAGAGTGGGACAGAACACCGGGGAGCTGTTTTTT; CDR3 protein: CASRVGQNTGELFF
D gene: .; J gene: TRBJ2-2; V gene: TRBV6-5; CDR3 DNA: TGTGCCAGCAGTCCGGGACAAACGACCGGGGAGCTGTTTTTT; CDR3 protein: CASSPGQTTGELFF
D gene: TRBD1; J gene: TRBJ2-1; V gene: TRBV4-1; CDR3 DNA: TGCGCCAGCCGGGACAGCCTTTACAATGAGCAGTTCTTC; CDR3 protein: CASRDSLYNEQFF
D gene: TRBD1; J gene: TRBJ1-1; V gene: TRBV6-1; CDR3 DNA: TGTGCCAGCAGTGAAGGACAGGGGAGAGGGGTCACTGAAGCTTTCTTT; CDR3 protein: CASSEGQGRGVTEAFF
D gene: TRBD1; J gene: TRBJ2-7; V gene: TRBV27; CDR3 DNA: TGTGCCAGCAGCCGGACAGGGGTGGGCGAGCAGTACTTC; CDR3 protein: CASSRTGVGEQYF
D gene: TRBD2; J gene: TRBJ2-3; V gene: TRBV6-1; CDR3 DNA: TGTGCCAGCAGCAAGCGGGGGGGCACAGATACGCAGTATTTT; CDR3 protein: CASSKRGGTDTQYF
D gene: .; J gene: TRBJ1-6; V gene: TRBV9; CDR3 DNA: TGTGCCAGCAGCGTAGAAGACACTAATTCACCCCTCCACTTT; CDR3 protein: CASSVEDTNSPLHF